Described below is a single TCR beta chain sequence and its context. Its antigen remains unidentified. Trimming removed 2 bases from V and 10 bases from J, with 12 bases in between. The V gene's germline CDR1 is SQVTM and CDR2 ANQGSEA. CDR3 length: 12 amino acids. The data are from a study of cytomegalovirus exposure and HLA in healthy donors. Study-level findings and limits: Accurate prediction of most subjects' HLA-A and HLA-B alleles from TCR beta sequences was reported. Later, an analysis found that common viral pathogens appeared to be linked with several of the most significant clusters.

Primers included in the PCR were 60 Vbeta and 13 Jbeta primers. Produced via immunoSEQ multiplex PCR; TCRdb's table is partial and in-frame only. There are around 19,000 clones in the sample; 70% to 85% occur only once, and around 21% lies in the top ten. All donors participated as healthy donors of bone marrow. V is TRBV29-1 and J is TRBJ2-1, with a weak D call TRBD2 (5 bases). The sequencing input was PBMCs. This receptor was obtained from a human donor in good health. CDR3 residues: CSVEWEPQEQFF. DNA for the CDR3: TGCAGCGTTGAATGGGAGCCCCAGGAGCAGTTCTTC.